Given below is one T cell receptor beta chain in context. Its antigen is unidentified. The J segment lost 3 bases and the V segment lost 5 bases, leaving 9 bases of the junction unmatched. The germline gives CDR1 SEHNR, CDR2 FQNEAQ (reference sequence). The CDR3 loop spans 16 amino acids. This entry comes from a study of T cells in Graves' hyperthyroidism and ophthalmopathy. General study findings and limits: Also found in blood were most expanded thyroid clonotypes above 0.001. Ophthalmopathy was model-predicted a median around 6.7 months pre-onset.

TCR beta CDR3 regions were amplified from RNA transcripts. HTBI primers drove first-round RT-PCR of the TCR CDR3. Each CDR3 protein gets one entry after TCRdb re-called the multiplex PCR reads with MiXCR. The sample comprises about 600,000 distinct CDR3 sequences, approximately 15% of which are singletons, and more than 6% rests with the top ten. Based on clinical symptoms, serum thyroxine and TRAb, thyroid ultrasound and orbital computed tomography, diagnoses were reached. The V call is TRBV7-9, the J call TRBJ2-7, with 11 nucleotides matching TRBD1. Sequencing was carried out using blood. This receptor was identified in a woman aged 18-29 years with Graves' ophthalmopathy. In DNA form, the CDR3 reads TGTGCCAGCAGCCCACCGCCCGGGACAGGGGGCTACGAGCAGTACTTC. Its translation is CASSPPPGTGGYEQYF.